Described below is a single TCR beta chain sequence and its context. Its antigen is not identified. The data derive from a study of vaccination effects on CD4 cells after COVID-19. Antigen-specific CD4+ T cells were first expanded with viral peptide pools by the ViraFEST assay and only then sequenced. When around 10 days of culture had elapsed, CD4+ T cells were isolated. Testing of the vaccine recipients showed negative nucleocapsid antibodies and no prior SARS-CoV-2 infection. V was pared by 4 bases and J by 1 base, with 11 bases between. CDR1 is MNHEY, CDR2 SMNVEV, per germline (reference sequence). This CDR3 comprises 15 residues. The repertoire was sequenced with immunoSEQ multiplex PCR; TCRdb's copy has only in-frame clones and lacks some. In the table there are some 24,000 clones, roughly 70% of which are singletons.

The sequences come from CD4+ T cells from PBMCs cultured with HCoV-NL63 spike peptides, collected before COVID-19 vaccination. This chain links TRBV27 with TRBJ2-1; D may be TRBD2 (5 bases). The clonotype comes from a human donor who received a COVID-19 vaccine. CDR3 in DNA: TGTGCCAGCAGTTCCGGGGTAGCGTCCTACAATGAGCAGTTCTTC. Protein sequence: CASSSGVASYNEQFF.